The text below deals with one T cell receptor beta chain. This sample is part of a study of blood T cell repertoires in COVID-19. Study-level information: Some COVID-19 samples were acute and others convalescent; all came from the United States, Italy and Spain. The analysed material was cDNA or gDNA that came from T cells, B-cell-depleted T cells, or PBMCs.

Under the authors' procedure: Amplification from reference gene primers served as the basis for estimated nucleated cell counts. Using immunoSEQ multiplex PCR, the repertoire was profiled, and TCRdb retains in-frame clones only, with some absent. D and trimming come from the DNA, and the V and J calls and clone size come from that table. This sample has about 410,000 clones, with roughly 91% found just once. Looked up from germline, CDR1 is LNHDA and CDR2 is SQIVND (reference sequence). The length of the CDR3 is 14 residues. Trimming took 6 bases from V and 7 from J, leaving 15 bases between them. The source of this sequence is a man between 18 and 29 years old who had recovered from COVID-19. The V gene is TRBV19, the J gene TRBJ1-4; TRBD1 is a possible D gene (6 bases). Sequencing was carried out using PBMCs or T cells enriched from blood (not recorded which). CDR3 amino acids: CASRLAGAGEKLFF. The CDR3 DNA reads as TGTGCCAGTAGGCTGGCAGGGGCGGGTGAAAAACTGTTTTTT.